This TCR beta chain emerged from a study of regulatory T cells in long-lasting Graves disease. As to this clonotype: This may be a read error, as it is one base from a much larger clone.

Time point defined: newly diagnosed GD, antithyroid drugs for less than 3 months. Making the TCR library involved RNA that had been extracted from PBMCs. Patients came through an endocrinology department, and that department was in Xi'an, China. Arm-PCR with iRepertoire HTBI primers amplified the CDR3 regions for these TCR beta libraries. TCRdb passed the multiplex PCR reads through MiXCR, listing each CDR3 protein once. Of about 530,000 distinct CDR3 sequences listed, about 16% were seen once; the top ten hold 20% to 30%. These data are also associated with another study on T cells in Graves' hyperthyroidism and ophthalmopathy.

The sequence was obtained from a woman between 40 and 65 years old with Graves disease. This specimen was peripheral blood mononuclear cells (PBMCs), taken at new diagnosis, from a patient treated with antithyroid drugs.

The CDR3 region is CASRLGTGTHEQYF. The DNA for the CDR3 is TGTGCCAGCAGACTAGGGACAGGGACCCACGAGCAGTACTTC. The V call is TRBV3-1, the J call TRBJ2-7, with TRBD1 identical over 9 bases. Trimming at V came to 6 bases and at J to 5 bases, leaving 8 bases not matched to a gene. Germline CDR1 and CDR2: LGHDT and YNNKEL (reference sequence). This CDR3 comprises 14 residues.